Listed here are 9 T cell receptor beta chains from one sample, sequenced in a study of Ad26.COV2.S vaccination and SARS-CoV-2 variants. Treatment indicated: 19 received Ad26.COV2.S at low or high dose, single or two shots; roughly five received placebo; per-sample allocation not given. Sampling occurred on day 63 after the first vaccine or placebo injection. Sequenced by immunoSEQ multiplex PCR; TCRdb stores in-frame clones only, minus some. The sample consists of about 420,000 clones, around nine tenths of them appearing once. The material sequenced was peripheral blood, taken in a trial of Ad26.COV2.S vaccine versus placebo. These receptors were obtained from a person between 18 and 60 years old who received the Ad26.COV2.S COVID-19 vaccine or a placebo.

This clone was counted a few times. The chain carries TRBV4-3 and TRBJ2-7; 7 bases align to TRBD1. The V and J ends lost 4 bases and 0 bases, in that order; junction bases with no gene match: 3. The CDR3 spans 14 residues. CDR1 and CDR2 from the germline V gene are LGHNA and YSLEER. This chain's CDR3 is CASSLRTGSYEQYF. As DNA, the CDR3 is TGCGCCAGCAGCCTTCGGACAGGCTCCTACGAGCAGTACTTC.

The CDR3 region is CASSPPGVGETQYF. CDR3 DNA sequence: TGTGCCAGCAGCCCGCCGGGAGTAGGCGAGACCCAGTACTTC. V is TRBV9 and J is TRBJ2-5; TRBD2 is a possible D gene (6 bases). The CDR3 runs 14 residues. Per germline, CDR1 SGDLS and CDR2 YYNGEE. V was shortened by 4 bases and J by 5 bases, with 15 bases between the two germline ends. Full variable domain (missing parts from reference TRBV9 and TRBJ2-5): DSGVTQTPKHLITATGQRVTLRCSPRSGDLSVYWYQQSLDQGLQFLIQYYNGEERAKGNILERFSAQQFPDLHSELNLSSLELGDSALYFCASSPPGVGETQYFGPGTRLLVL.

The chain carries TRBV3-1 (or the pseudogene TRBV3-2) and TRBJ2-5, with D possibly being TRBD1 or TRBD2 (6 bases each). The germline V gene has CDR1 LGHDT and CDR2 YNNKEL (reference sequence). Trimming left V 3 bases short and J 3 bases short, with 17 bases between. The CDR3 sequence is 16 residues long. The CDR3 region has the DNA TGTGCCAGCAGCCAGAACGCTCTCGGGGGCAAAGAGACCCAGTACTTC. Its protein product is CASSQNALGGKETQYF.

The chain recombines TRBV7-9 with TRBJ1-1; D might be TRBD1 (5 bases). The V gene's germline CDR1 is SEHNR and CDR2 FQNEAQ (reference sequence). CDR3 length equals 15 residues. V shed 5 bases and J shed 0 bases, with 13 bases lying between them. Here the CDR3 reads CASSGKRGMNTEAFF. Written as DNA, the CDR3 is TGTGCCAGCAGCGGCAAGAGGGGCATGAACACTGAAGCTTTCTTT.

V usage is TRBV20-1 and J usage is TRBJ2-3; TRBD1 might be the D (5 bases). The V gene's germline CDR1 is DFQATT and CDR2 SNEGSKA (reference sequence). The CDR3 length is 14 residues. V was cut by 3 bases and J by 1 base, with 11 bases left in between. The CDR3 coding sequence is TGCAGTGCTAGTATACAGGTTGGCACAGATACGCAGTATTTT. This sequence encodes CSASIQVGTDTQYF.

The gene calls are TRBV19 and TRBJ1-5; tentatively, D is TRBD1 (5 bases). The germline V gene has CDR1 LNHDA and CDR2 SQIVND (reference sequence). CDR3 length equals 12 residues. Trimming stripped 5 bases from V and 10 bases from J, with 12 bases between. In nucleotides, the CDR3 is TGTGCCAGTAGTGGGACTAGGTTTCCCCAGCATTTT. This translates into CASSGTRFPQHF.

This CDR3 reads CASSQGADGYTF. As DNA, the CDR3 is TGCGCCAGCAGCCAGGGTGCCGATGGCTACACCTTC. This chain links TRBV5-1 with TRBJ1-2, with a weak D call TRBD1 (5 bases). V dropped 4 bases and J dropped 6 bases, with 10 bases sitting between them. The CDR3 loop spans 12 amino acids. CDR1 is SGHRS, CDR2 YFSETQ, per germline. Supplemented by reference TRBV5-1 and TRBJ1-2, the full variable domain reads KAGVTQTPRYLIKTRGQQVTLSCSPISGHRSVSWYQQTPGQGLQFLFEYFSETQRNKGNFPGRFSGRQFSNSRSEMNVSTLELGDSALYLCASSQGADGYTFGSGTRLTVV.

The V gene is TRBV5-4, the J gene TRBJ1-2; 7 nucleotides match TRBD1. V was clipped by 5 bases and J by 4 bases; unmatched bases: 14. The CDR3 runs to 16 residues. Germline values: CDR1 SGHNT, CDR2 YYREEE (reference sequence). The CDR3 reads CASSREQGNPIYGYTF. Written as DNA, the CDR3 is TGTGCCAGCAGTCGCGAACAGGGGAACCCGATCTATGGCTACACCTTC.

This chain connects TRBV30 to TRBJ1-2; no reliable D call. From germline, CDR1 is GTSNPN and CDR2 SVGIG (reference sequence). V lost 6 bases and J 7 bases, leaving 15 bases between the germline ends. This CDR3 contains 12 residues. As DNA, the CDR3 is TGTGCCTGCCAGCCCTGGCGGGCTGGCTACACCTTC. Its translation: CACQPWRAGYTF.